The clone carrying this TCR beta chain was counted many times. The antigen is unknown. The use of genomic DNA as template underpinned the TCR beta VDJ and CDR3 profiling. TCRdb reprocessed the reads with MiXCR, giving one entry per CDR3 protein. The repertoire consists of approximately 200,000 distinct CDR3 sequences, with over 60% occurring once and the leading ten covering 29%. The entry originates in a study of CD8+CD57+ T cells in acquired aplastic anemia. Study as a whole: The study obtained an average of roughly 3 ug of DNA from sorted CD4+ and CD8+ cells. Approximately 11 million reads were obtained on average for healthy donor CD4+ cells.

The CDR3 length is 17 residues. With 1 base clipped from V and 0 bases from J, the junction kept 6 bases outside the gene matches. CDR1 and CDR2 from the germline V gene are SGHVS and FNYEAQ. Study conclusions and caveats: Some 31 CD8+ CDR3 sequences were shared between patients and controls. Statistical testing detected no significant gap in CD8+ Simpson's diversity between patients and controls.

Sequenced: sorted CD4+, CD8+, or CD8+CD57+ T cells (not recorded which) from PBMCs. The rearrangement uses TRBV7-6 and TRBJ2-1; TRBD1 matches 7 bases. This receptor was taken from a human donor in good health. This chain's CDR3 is CASSLVGGRSSYNEQFF. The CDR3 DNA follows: TGTGCCAGCAGCTTAGTAGGGGGCAGGAGCTCCTACAATGAGCAGTTCTTC.